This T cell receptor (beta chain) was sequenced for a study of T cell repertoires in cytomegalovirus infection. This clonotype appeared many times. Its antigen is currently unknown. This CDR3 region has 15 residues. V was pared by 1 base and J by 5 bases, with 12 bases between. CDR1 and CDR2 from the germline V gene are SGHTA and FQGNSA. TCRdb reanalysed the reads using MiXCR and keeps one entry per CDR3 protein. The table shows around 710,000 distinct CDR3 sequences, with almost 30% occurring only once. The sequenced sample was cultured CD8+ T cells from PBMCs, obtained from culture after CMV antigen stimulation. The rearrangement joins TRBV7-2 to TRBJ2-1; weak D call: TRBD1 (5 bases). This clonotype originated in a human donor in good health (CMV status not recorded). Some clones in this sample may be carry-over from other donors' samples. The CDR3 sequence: CASSLGQNLNNEQFF. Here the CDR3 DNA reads TGTGCCAGCAGCTTAGGACAGAATCTTAACAATGAGCAGTTCTTC.